The table lists the clone carrying this T cell receptor (beta chain) with a few counts. This entry comes from a study of Ad26.COV2.S vaccination and SARS-CoV-2 variants. Using immunoSEQ multiplex PCR, the repertoire was profiled, and TCRdb retains in-frame clones only, with some absent. The profile shows some 290,000 clones, about 82% of them singletons. Regarding treatment: some 20 received Ad26.COV2.S at low or high dose, single or two shots; roughly five received placebo; per-sample allocation not given. Each sample was drawn 63 days after the first injection (of vaccine or placebo). The sample in question was peripheral blood, obtained in a trial of Ad26.COV2.S vaccine versus placebo. The origin of this receptor is a person aged 18-65 years who received the Ad26.COV2.S COVID-19 vaccine or a placebo.

The CDR3 sequence: CASSLNRETEAFF. CDR3 nucleotides: TGTGCCAGCTCACTAAACAGGGAGACTGAAGCTTTCTTT. This chain links TRBV18 with TRBJ1-1, with D maybe TRBD1 (6 bases). The CDR3 length is 13 residues. The V gene's germline CDR1 is KGHSH and CDR2 LQKENI. V dropped 4 bases and J dropped 5 bases, with 11 bases sitting between them.